The 21 T cell receptor beta chains presented below share a single source sample, sequenced in a study of cytomegalovirus exposure and HLA in healthy donors. Primers included in the PCR were 60 Vbeta and 13 Jbeta primers. The repertoire was sequenced with immunoSEQ multiplex PCR; TCRdb's copy has only in-frame clones and lacks some. The data contain 100,000 to 150,000 clones, around 77% of them singletons. The sample taken for sequencing was PBMCs. The receptors shown here come from a man aged 25 to 40 in good health and CMV-seronegative.

This clone is a singleton in its sample. The chain joins TRBV6-6 to TRBJ2-1, with 8 nucleotides matching TRBD2. Germline V gives CDR1 MNHNY, CDR2 SVGAGI (reference sequence). This CDR3 has 15 amino acids. The trim removed 6 bases at V and 0 bases at J, leaving 4 bases unmatched. The CDR3, as DNA: TGTGCCAGCAGCTTAGCGGGAAGCTCCTACAATGAGCAGTTCTTC. Amino acid sequence: CASSLAGSSYNEQFF.

This clone appeared a few times. The gene calls are TRBV2 and TRBJ2-2; no reliable D call. V gave up 3 bases and J gave up 6 bases, with 8 bases separating them. Germline lookup yields CDR1 SNHLY and CDR2 FYNNEI. CDR3 length equals 13 residues. CDR3 DNA: TGTGCCAGCAGTGACCCCCGGGCCGGGGAGCTGTTTTTT. It translates to CASSDPRAGELFF. The complete variable domain, with remaining parts taken from reference TRBV2 and TRBJ2-2, reads EPEVTQTPSHQVTQMGQEVILRCVPISNHLYFYWYRQILGQKVEFLVSFYNNEISEKSEIFDDQFSVERPDGSNFTLKIRSTKLEDSAMYFCASSDPRAGELFFGEGSRLTVL.

This clone was seen once. The genes are TRBV28 and TRBJ1-1, with 10 bases fitting TRBD1. The trim removed 3 bases at V and 7 bases at J, leaving 8 bases unmatched. The CDR3 runs 15 residues. Looked up from germline, CDR1 is MDHEN and CDR2 is SYDVKM. The CDR3 DNA follows: TGTGCCAGCAGTTTTATGGGACAGGGGACGGGTGAAGCTTTCTTT. Translation: CASSFMGQGTGEAFF.

This clone was recorded a few times. This chain's CDR3 is CAIRSGTGNTEAFF. The CDR3 nucleotides read TGTGCCATCAGGTCAGGGACAGGGAACACTGAAGCTTTCTTT. This sequence joins TRBV10-3 and TRBJ1-1; 8 nucleotides match TRBD1. Germline loops: CDR1 ENHRY, CDR2 SYGVKD. The CDR3 contains 14 residues. The V gene end was trimmed by 6 bases and the J gene end by 1 base; junction bases not matched to a gene: 4.

V and J are TRBV5-6 and TRBJ2-5; 9 bases fit TRBD1. Germline trimming cut 3 bases from V and 5 bases from J; bases unmatched to any gene: 8. This CDR3 spans 15 amino acids. Germline lookup yields CDR1 SGHDT and CDR2 YYEEEE. In DNA form, the CDR3 reads TGTGCCAGCAGCTCCAACAGGGGGCGCGGGGAGACCCAGTACTTC. Protein: CASSSNRGRGETQYF.

The rearrangement links TRBV4-2 to TRBJ2-2, with TRBD2 matching over 11 bases. Trimming took 5 bases from V and 5 from J; bases not matched to a gene: 7. The CDR3 is 16 residues long. CDR1 and CDR2 (germline): LGHNA, YNFKEQ. CDR3 nucleotide sequence: TGTGCCAGCAGCTGGGGGACTAGCGGAATAACCGGGGAGCTGTTTTTT. It encodes CASSWGTSGITGELFF.

V and J are TRBV7-2 and TRBJ1-5, with 9 bases identical to TRBD1. The CDR3 has 15 residues. Germline values: CDR1 SGHTA, CDR2 FQGNSA. Trimming took 5 bases from V and 3 from J; bases not matched to a gene: 5. This CDR3 reads CASSQDRGVNQPQHF. The CDR3 DNA reads as TGTGCCAGCAGCCAGGACAGGGGCGTCAATCAGCCCCAGCATTTT.

The chain recombines TRBV5-1 with TRBJ2-7, with 9 positions matching TRBD1. Germline V gene lookup returns CDR1 SGHRS and CDR2 YFSETQ. V lost 4 bases, J lost 4 bases, and 6 bases stayed unmatched. There are 14 residues in the CDR3. CDR3 region: CASSRTGGKYEQYF. The DNA of the CDR3 is TGCGCCAGCAGCCGAACAGGGGGCAAGTACGAGCAGTACTTC.

The chain is built from TRBV18 and TRBJ2-1; D not certain. Germline CDR1 and CDR2: KGHSH and LQKENI. CDR3 size: 13 residues. Trimming cost V 6 bases and J 8 bases, with 14 bases left between them. CDR3 coding DNA: TGTGCCAGCTCTACCAGTCTTTTGGATGAGCAGTTCTTC. Residues: CASSTSLLDEQFF. Drawing the rest from reference TRBV18 and TRBJ2-1, the complete variable domain is NAGVMQNPRHLVRRRGQEARLRCSPMKGHSHVYWYRQLPEEGLKFMVYLQKENIIDESGMPKERFSAEFPKEGPSILRIQQVVRGDSAAYFCASSTSLLDEQFFGPGTRLTVL.

The rearrangement links TRBV6-5 to TRBJ2-2; D remains unclear. Trimming removed 6 bases at V and 4 bases at J, with 12 bases between. The germline V gene has CDR1 MNHEY and CDR2 SVGAGI. This CDR3 spans 14 amino acids. CDR3 bases: TGTGCCAGCAGGCCACAGTGGCCCACCGGGGAGCTGTTTTTT. This sequence encodes CASRPQWPTGELFF.

The rearrangement links TRBV28 to TRBJ1-2; D gene unclear. The CDR3 is 14 amino acids. Germline V gives CDR1 MDHEN, CDR2 SYDVKM. V was pared by 6 bases and J by 0 bases, with 11 bases between. CDR3 in DNA: TGTGCCAGCAGAGAAACCCCTACTAACTATGGCTACACCTTC. Amino acid sequence: CASRETPTNYGYTF.

This clone has a handful of counts. The rearrangement links TRBV5-1 to TRBJ2-7, with 10 positions matching TRBD1. J lost 4 bases, V lost 4 bases, and 8 bases had no gene match. Per the germline V gene, CDR1 is SGHRS and CDR2 is YFSETQ. This CDR3 has 15 residues. The CDR3 bases are TGCGCCAGCAGCGCCTCCGGGACAGGGGTTTACGAGCAGTACTTC. Amino acids: CASSASGTGVYEQYF.

This chain links TRBV30 with TRBJ2-1, with 11 bases fitting TRBD2. Germline CDR1 GTSNPN, CDR2 SVGIG (reference sequence). The CDR3 covers 19 residues. Germline trimming cut 0 bases from V and 4 bases from J; bases unmatched to any gene: 14. The CDR3 sequence: CAWSVRVVSGRGKYNEQFF. The CDR3 DNA is TGTGCCTGGAGTGTACGTGTTGTTAGCGGGAGGGGCAAATACAATGAGCAGTTCTTC.

The V gene is TRBV13, the J gene TRBJ2-5; D might be TRBD1 (6 bases). The CDR3 has 13 amino acids. V lost 2 bases and J lost 6, with 10 bases in between. CDR1 PRHDT and CDR2 FYEKMQ come from the germline V gene (reference sequence). CDR3 residues: CASSLKDSKTQYF. The DNA of the CDR3 is TGTGCCAGCAGCTTAAAGGACAGTAAGACCCAGTACTTC.

The rearrangement joins TRBV5-6 to TRBJ1-1; 7 bases are a match to TRBD1. The germline V gene encodes CDR1 SGHDT and CDR2 YYEEEE. The CDR3 loop spans 15 amino acids. V gave up 4 bases and J gave up 0 bases; unmatched junction bases: 6. The CDR3 nucleotides are TGTGCCAGCAGCCGGGGACAGATCATGAACACTGAAGCTTTCTTT. This translates into CASSRGQIMNTEAFF.

This chain uses TRBV28 with TRBJ1-1, with unresolved D. Germline lookup yields CDR1 MDHEN and CDR2 SYDVKM. Between the trimmed V and J ends, which lost 5 bases and 6 bases, there was a span of 13 bases. This CDR3 has 13 amino acids. The CDR3 sequence: CASSLPGRPEAFF. CDR3 nucleotides: TGTGCCAGCAGTCTGCCAGGTCGTCCTGAAGCTTTCTTT.

This clone was seen only a few times. V and J are TRBV5-1 and TRBJ1-3, with TRBD1 matching over 8 bases. The CDR3 totals 15 residues. Germline loops: CDR1 SGHRS, CDR2 YFSETQ. Trimming removed 4 bases from V and 4 bases from J; junction bases left unmatched: 7. In DNA, the CDR3 is TGCGCCAGCAGCCCCGGACAGGGAGAAGGAAACACCATATATTTT. Protein product: CASSPGQGEGNTIYF.

The chain recombines TRBV7-2 with TRBJ2-7, with 10 positions matching TRBD1. Trimming removed 2 bases from V and 2 bases from J; junction bases left unmatched: 6. This CDR3 has 16 amino acids. In germline, CDR1 is SGHTA, CDR2 FQGNSA. In DNA, the CDR3 is TGTGCCAGCAGCTTACTCGGTGGACAGGGGGCCTACGAGCAGTACTTC. It specifies CASSLLGGQGAYEQYF.

CDR3: CASTQGTEAFF. CDR3 sequence (DNA): TGTGCCAGTACACAGGGGACTGAAGCTTTCTTT. V is TRBV19 and J is TRBJ1-1, with 7 bases lining up with TRBD1. The CDR3 length is 11 residues. Losses at the gene ends were 7 bases for V and 5 bases for J; bases not matched to a gene: 1. Germline CDR1 reads LNHDA; CDR2 reads SQIVND (reference sequence). Using reference TRBV19 and TRBJ1-1 for the parts outside the CDR3, the full variable domain is DGGITQSPKYLFRKEGQNVTLSCEQNLNHDAMYWYRQDPGQGLRLIYYSQIVNDFQKGDIAEGYSVSREKKESFPLTVTSAQKNPTAFYLCASTQGTEAFFGQGTRLTVV.

This chain joins TRBV13 and TRBJ2-2; D is unresolved. The CDR3 spans 13 residues. V lost 0 bases to trimming and J lost 7 bases, with 6 bases between them. CDR1 is PRHDT and CDR2 is FYEKMQ in the germline V gene (reference sequence). CDR3: CASSLGFLGELFF. The DNA of the CDR3 is TGTGCCAGCAGCTTAGGCTTTCTCGGGGAGCTGTTTTTT.

The J gene is TRBJ2-5, the V gene TRBV5-1, with a tentative D call TRBD1 (6 bases). Per germline, CDR1 SGHRS and CDR2 YFSETQ. The CDR3 extends over 15 amino acids. The V and J ends lost 4 bases and 5 bases respectively, with 18 bases between them. As DNA, the CDR3 is TGCGCCAGCAGCCTTCGGCTGGGGGCGGCGGAGACCCAGTACTTC. Translating it yields CASSLRLGAAETQYF.